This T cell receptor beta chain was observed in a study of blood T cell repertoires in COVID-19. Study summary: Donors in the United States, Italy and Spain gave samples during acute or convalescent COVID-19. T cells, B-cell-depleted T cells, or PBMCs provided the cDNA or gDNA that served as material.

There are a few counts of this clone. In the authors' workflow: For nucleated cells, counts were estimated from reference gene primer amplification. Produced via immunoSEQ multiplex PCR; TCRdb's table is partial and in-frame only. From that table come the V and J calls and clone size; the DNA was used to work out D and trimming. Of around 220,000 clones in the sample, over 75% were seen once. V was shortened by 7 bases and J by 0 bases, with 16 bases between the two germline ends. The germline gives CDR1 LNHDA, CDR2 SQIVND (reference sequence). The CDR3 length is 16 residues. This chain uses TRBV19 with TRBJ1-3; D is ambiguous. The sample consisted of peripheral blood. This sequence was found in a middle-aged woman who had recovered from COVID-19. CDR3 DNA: TGTGCCAGTACCCCGAGGAAGTTTAACTCTGGAAACACCATATATTTT. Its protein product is CASTPRKFNSGNTIYF.